These 4 T cell receptor beta chains originate from one sample sequenced in a study of memory CD4+ T cells and cytomegalovirus serostatus. Single viable CD3+CD4+CD8-CD45RO+ cells were sorted as the memory CD4+ T cells. Sequencing used immunoSEQ multiplex PCR; TCRdb keeps in-frame clones, though not all of them. The table shows about 75,000 clones, with around four fifths occurring only once. The sample was memory CD4+ T cells from blood. These receptors were obtained from an adult in good health and CMV-seropositive.

This clone was recorded a few times. The gene calls are TRBV28 and TRBJ1-1; D gene uncertain. Germline CDR1 MDHEN, CDR2 SYDVKM. This CDR3 has 14 amino acids. The V and J ends lost 5 bases and 1 base respectively, with 11 bases between them. The chain's CDR3 is CASSLVRSNTEAFF. As DNA, the CDR3 is TGTGCCAGCAGTCTCGTTCGGTCGAACACTGAAGCTTTCTTT.

This clone was counted a few times. This chain connects TRBV7-9 to TRBJ2-7; 10 bases fit TRBD1. The CDR3 is 16 residues long. Per germline, CDR1 SEHNR and CDR2 FQNEAQ (reference sequence). Germline trimming cut 6 bases from V and 4 bases from J; bases unmatched to any gene: 12. CDR3 residues: CASSRWGTGDMYEQYF. Here the CDR3 DNA reads TGTGCCAGCAGTCGATGGGGGACAGGGGATATGTACGAGCAGTACTTC.

The chain combines TRBV5-1 with TRBJ1-2; D gene ambiguous. The ends were cut back, 1 base at V and 6 bases at J, with 13 bases in the middle. CDR3 size: 14 residues. The V gene's germline CDR1 is SGHRS and CDR2 YFSETQ. The CDR3 protein is CASSLRTPDDGYTF. In DNA form, the CDR3 reads TGCGCCAGCAGCTTGAGGACCCCGGACGATGGCTACACCTTC.

This chain links TRBV6-6 with TRBJ2-4, with D perhaps assigned TRBD1 or TRBD2 (5 bases each). The CDR3 contains 13 residues. V dropped 8 bases and J dropped 5 bases, with 13 bases sitting between them. From germline, CDR1 is MNHNY and CDR2 SVGAGI (reference sequence). The CDR3, as DNA: TGTGCCAGCTCTGGGGGTGGGCAAAACATTCAGTACTTC. Protein product: CASSGGGQNIQYF.